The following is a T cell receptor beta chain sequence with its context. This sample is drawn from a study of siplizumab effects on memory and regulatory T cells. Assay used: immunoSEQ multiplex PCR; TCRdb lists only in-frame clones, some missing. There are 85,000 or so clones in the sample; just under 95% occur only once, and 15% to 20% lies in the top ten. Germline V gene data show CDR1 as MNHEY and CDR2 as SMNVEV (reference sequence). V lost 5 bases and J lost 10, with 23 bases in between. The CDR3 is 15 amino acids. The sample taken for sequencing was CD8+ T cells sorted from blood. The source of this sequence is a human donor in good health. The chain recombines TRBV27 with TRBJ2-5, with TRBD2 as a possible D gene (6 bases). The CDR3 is CASSPPGTLGFFQYF. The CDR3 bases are TGTGCCAGCAGTCCTCCCGGGACTTTAGGGTTCTTCCAGTACTTC.